One sample yielded the 5 T cell receptor beta chains listed below, sequenced in a study of blood T cell repertoires in COVID-19. The assay was immunoSEQ multiplex PCR, and TCRdb's table has in-frame clones only and misses some. The top ten clones hold 4.4% of a sample with about 160,000 clones, around four fifths of them seen once. The specimen sequenced was PBMCs or T cells enriched from blood (not recorded which). The source of these receptors is a woman in her forties or fifties who had recovered from COVID-19.

The chain uses TRBV4-1 and TRBJ2-3; D may be TRBD1 (5 bases). In germline, CDR1 is MGHRA, CDR2 YSYEKL. Trimming removed 1 base from V and 6 bases from J, with 14 bases in between. The CDR3 extends over 15 amino acids. The CDR3 loop reads CASSQVYEAGDTQYF. The CDR3 DNA follows: TGCGCCAGCAGCCAAGTTTACGAGGCAGGGGATACGCAGTATTTT.

The chain is built from TRBV28 and TRBJ1-5, with a tentative D call TRBD1 (6 bases). Germline V gene lookup returns CDR1 MDHEN and CDR2 SYDVKM. Trimming stripped 3 bases from V and 9 bases from J, with 15 bases between. The length of the CDR3 is 14 residues. CDR3 loop: CASSLRTAFMPQHF. CDR3 sequence (DNA): TGTGCCAGCAGTTTGAGGACAGCCTTCATGCCCCAGCATTTT.

This clone was observed once. V is TRBV4-2 and J is TRBJ1-6; TRBD1 matches 7 bases. The V gene end was trimmed by 0 bases and the J gene end by 7 bases; junction bases not matched to a gene: 3. The CDR3 contains 15 residues. Germline lookup yields CDR1 LGHNA and CDR2 YNFKEQ. The CDR3 is CASSQEQGWNSPLHF. Here the CDR3 DNA reads TGTGCCAGCAGCCAAGAACAGGGGTGGAATTCACCCCTCCACTTT.

This clone has more than one count but fewer than ten. This rearrangement joins TRBV6-5 to TRBJ1-1, with 7 bases fitting TRBD1. Trimming at V came to 6 bases and at J to 8 bases, leaving 3 bases not matched to a gene. The germline gives CDR1 MNHEY, CDR2 SVGAGI. The CDR3 totals 11 residues. For the CDR3, the DNA is TGTGCCAGCAGCTCCAGGGGGGAAGCTTTCTTT. Translation gives CASSSRGEAFF.

The CDR3 coding sequence is TGTGCCAGCAGCTTGGACCCCTATGGGGCAACTCGGGAGACCCAGTACTTC. This sequence encodes CASSLDPYGATRETQYF. The rearrangement links TRBV5-6 to TRBJ2-5; D perhaps matches TRBD1 (5 bases). V was shortened by 0 bases and J by 5 bases, with 20 bases between the two germline ends. Germline-derived CDR1 and CDR2 are SGHDT and YYEEEE. This CDR3 region has 17 residues.